These 9 T cell receptor beta chains were sequenced from one sample in a study of T cells in tuberculosis. Cells were sorted from thawed PBMC rested overnight and stained with GMM-loaded CD1B tetramer, viability dye and anti-CD3. CD1B tetramers were loaded with Rhodococcus equi-derived C32 glucose monomycolate. Sequencing used immunoSEQ multiplex PCR; TCRdb keeps in-frame clones, though not all of them. The sample carries 70,000 to 95,000 clones, approximately 91% recorded once. The sequencing input was CD1b-GMM tetramer-negative cells sorted from PBMCs. These TCRs come from an adult woman with latent tuberculosis.

This clone was recorded a few times. V is TRBV7-2 and J is TRBJ2-7; 10 bases fit TRBD2. Germline V CDR1 and CDR2: SGHTA, FQGNSA. This CDR3 contains 13 residues. The V and J ends lost 5 bases and 6 bases, in that order; junction bases with no gene match: 4. The CDR3 reads CASSQSGGGEQYF. The CDR3 DNA reads TGTGCCAGCAGCCAGAGCGGGGGGGGCGAGCAGTACTTC.

V gene TRBV18 combines with J gene TRBJ2-7, with TRBD1 identical over 7 bases. After removal of 4 bases from V and 5 bases from J, the junction contained 5 bases not matched to a gene. Per germline, CDR1 KGHSH and CDR2 LQKENI. The CDR3 is made up of 13 amino acids. CDR3 protein: CASSQRDSHEQYF. The CDR3 nucleotides are TGTGCCAGCTCACAAAGGGACAGCCACGAGCAGTACTTC. The variable domain in full, with the rest retrieved from reference TRBV18 and TRBJ2-7, is NAGVMQNPRHLVRRRGQEARLRCSPMKGHSHVYWYRQLPEEGLKFMVYLQKENIIDESGMPKERFSAEFPKEGPSILRIQQVVRGDSAAYFCASSQRDSHEQYFGPGTRLTVT.

The chain uses TRBV7-2 and TRBJ1-6; perhaps TRBD1 as D (5 bases). Germline V lookup: CDR1 SGHTA, CDR2 FQGNSA. The CDR3 is 14 residues long. The germline V and J ends were trimmed by 0 bases and 9 bases, with 9 bases remaining between them. The CDR3 DNA reads TGTGCCAGCAGCTTAGCGGGGGGACTTTCACCCCTCCACTTT. Translated, it gives CASSLAGGLSPLHF.

The rearrangement links TRBV10-3 to TRBJ1-2; a possible D gene is TRBD1 (5 bases). V was pared by 8 bases and J by 4 bases, with 20 bases between. The CDR3 totals 15 residues. CDR1 is ENHRY, CDR2 SYGVKD, per germline. CDR3 sequence: CAISELSGSTYGYTF. CDR3 in DNA: TGTGCCATCTCCGAGTTGTCAGGGTCGACCTATGGCTACACCTTC.

This chain joins TRBV6-4 and TRBJ2-1; TRBD2 matches 9 bases. V was clipped by 2 bases and J by 15 bases; unmatched bases: 5. There are 12 residues in the CDR3. CDR1 is MRHNA and CDR2 is SNTAGT in the germline V gene. The CDR3 reads CASSDGGGAWFF. In nucleotides, the CDR3 is TGTGCCAGCAGTGACGGCGGGGGGGCCTGGTTCTTC.

The V gene is TRBV6-1, the J gene TRBJ1-1; 9 positions agree with TRBD1. V lost 7 bases to trimming and J lost 5 bases; unmatched junction nucleotides: 8. Germline loops: CDR1 MNHNS, CDR2 SASEGT. This CDR3 comprises 14 residues. The CDR3 region has the DNA TGTGCCAGCAAGTCTGGGACAGGGTGGACTGAAGCTTTCTTT. It codes for CASKSGTGWTEAFF.

The chain employs TRBV2 and TRBJ1-5; D remains ambiguous. The CDR3 extends over 15 amino acids. V was trimmed by 3 bases and J by 2 bases, leaving 11 bases between them. The germline V gene encodes CDR1 SNHLY and CDR2 FYNNEI. CDR3 loop: CASSDGSSGNQPQHF. Here the CDR3 DNA reads TGTGCCAGCAGTGACGGGAGTTCGGGCAATCAGCCCCAGCATTTT.

The gene calls are TRBV2 and TRBJ1-1; 7 nucleotides agree with TRBD1. Per germline, CDR1 SNHLY and CDR2 FYNNEI. The ends lost 5 bases at V and 0 bases at J; junction bases unmatched: 3. The CDR3 covers 14 residues. The CDR3, as DNA: TGTGCCAGCAGTTCAGGGGGACTGAACACTGAAGCTTTCTTT. This sequence encodes CASSSGGLNTEAFF.

The V call is TRBV7-2, the J call TRBJ2-2, with D possibly being TRBD1 (5 bases). This CDR3 contains 15 residues. V was clipped by 0 bases and J by 4 bases, with 9 bases between them. The V gene's germline CDR1 is SGHTA and CDR2 FQGNSA. The CDR3 region has the DNA TGTGCCAGCAGCTTAGCGCAGGGCTTCACCGGGGAGCTGTTTTTT. It is translated as CASSLAQGFTGELFF.